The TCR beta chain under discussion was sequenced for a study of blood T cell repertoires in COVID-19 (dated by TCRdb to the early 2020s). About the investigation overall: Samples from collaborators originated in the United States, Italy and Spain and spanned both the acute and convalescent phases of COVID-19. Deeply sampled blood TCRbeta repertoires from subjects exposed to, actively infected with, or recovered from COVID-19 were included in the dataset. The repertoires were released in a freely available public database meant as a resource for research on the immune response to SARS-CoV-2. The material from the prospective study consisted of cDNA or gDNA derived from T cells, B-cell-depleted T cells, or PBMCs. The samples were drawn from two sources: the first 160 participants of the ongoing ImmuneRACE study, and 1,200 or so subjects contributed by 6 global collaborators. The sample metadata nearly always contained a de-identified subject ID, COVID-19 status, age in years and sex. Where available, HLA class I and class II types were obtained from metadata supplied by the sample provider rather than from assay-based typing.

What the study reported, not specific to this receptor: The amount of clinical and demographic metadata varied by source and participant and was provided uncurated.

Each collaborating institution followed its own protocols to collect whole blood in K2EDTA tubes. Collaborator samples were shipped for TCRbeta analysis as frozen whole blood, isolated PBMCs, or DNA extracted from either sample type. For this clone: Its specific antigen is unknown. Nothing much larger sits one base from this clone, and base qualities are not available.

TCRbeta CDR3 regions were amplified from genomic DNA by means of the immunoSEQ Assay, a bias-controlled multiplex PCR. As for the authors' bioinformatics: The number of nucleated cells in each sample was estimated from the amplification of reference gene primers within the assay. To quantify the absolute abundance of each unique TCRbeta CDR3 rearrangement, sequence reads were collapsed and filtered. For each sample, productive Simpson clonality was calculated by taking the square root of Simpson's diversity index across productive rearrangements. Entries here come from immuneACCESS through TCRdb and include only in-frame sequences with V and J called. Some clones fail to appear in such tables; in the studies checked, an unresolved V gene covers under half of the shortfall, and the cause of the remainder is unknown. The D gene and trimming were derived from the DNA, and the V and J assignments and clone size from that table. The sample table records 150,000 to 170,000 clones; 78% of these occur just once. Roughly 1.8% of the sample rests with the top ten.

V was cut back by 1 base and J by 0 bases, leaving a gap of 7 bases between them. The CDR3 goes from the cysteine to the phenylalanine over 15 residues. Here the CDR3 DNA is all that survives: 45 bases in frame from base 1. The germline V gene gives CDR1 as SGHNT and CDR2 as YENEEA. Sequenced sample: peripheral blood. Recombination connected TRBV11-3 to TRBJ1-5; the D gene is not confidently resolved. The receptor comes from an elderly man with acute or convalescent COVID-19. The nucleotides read TGTGCCAGCAGCTTAGGGAGATATAGCAATCAGCCCCAGCATTTT. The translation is CASSLGRYSNQPQHF.